The 32 T cell receptor beta chains presented below share a single source sample, sequenced in a study of shared clonotypes between healthy human individuals. As defined, naive CD8 cells were CD45RO-negative and positively selected for CCR7, with terminally differentiated effector memory CD45RA+ cells excluded. Measured with immunoSEQ multiplex PCR; TCRdb has only the in-frame clones, and not every one. This repertoire shows under 600,000 clones, about 98% found once; its top ten account for 0.25% to 0.35%. The sequenced material came from naive CD8+ T cells sorted from blood. These receptor sequences come from a man under 40 in good health.

Comment on this clone: One end of the junction does not line up with germline, which may come from a read error. The chain employs TRBV28 and TRBJ2-7; D is unclear. The CDR3 totals 13 residues. The germline CDR1 and CDR2 sequences are MDHEN and SYDVKM. The CDR3 loop is CASSLVGSDEQYF. CDR3 sequence (DNA): TGTGCCAGCAGTTTAGTGGGCTCCGACGAGCAGTACTTC.

This clone occurred once. The rearrangement joins TRBV5-1 to TRBJ2-7; D gene ambiguous. Germline V gene sequence: CDR1 SGHRS, CDR2 YFSETQ. The length of the CDR3 is 13 residues. Trimming pared 7 bases from V and 2 bases from J, leaving 13 bases between. The CDR3 sequence is CASRLSITYEQYF. CDR3 coding DNA: TGCGCCAGCCGTCTGTCGATAACCTACGAGCAGTACTTC.

This clone was detected only once. The CDR3 nucleotides are TGTGCCAGCAGCCAAGTTCCCAGGGGGCCCCTCTCCTACGAGCAGTACTTC. This sequence encodes CASSQVPRGPLSYEQYF. This chain links TRBV14 with TRBJ2-7; 8 nucleotides line up with TRBD1. This CDR3 is 17 amino acids long. The V gene's germline CDR1 is SGHDN and CDR2 FVKESK. Trimming removed 1 base from V and 0 bases from J; junction bases left unmatched: 8.

The CDR3 DNA follows: TGTGCCAGCAGAAGAGACGGGGAGCTGTTTTTT. Its protein product is CASRRDGELFF. The chain has TRBV9 and TRBJ2-2; D unresolved. CDR1 and CDR2 from the germline V gene are SGDLS and YYNGEE. Trimming stripped 5 bases from V and 7 bases from J, with 6 bases between. This CDR3 spans 11 amino acids.

This chain connects TRBV29-1 to TRBJ2-3; 7 bases line up with TRBD1. The CDR3 sequence is 14 residues long. The V segment lost 3 bases and the J segment 6 bases; nucleotides outside the gene matches: 9. Germline assignment: CDR1 SQVTM and CDR2 ANQGSEA. CDR3 in amino acids: CSVERTGGGDTQYF. In nucleotides, the CDR3 is TGCAGCGTTGAGAGGACAGGAGGTGGGGATACGCAGTATTTT.

The chain couples TRBV27 to TRBJ2-1; TRBD2 is a possible D gene (6 bases). Germline values: CDR1 MNHEY, CDR2 SMNVEV (reference sequence). V lost 7 bases, J lost 0 bases, and 13 bases lay in between. The CDR3 has 15 residues. The CDR3 loop is CASMPLASSYNEQFF. CDR3 DNA: TGTGCCAGCATGCCCCTAGCGAGCTCCTACAATGAGCAGTTCTTC.

The chain employs TRBV11-2 and TRBJ2-1; D remains unclear. V shed 4 bases and J shed 4 bases, with 8 bases lying between them. This CDR3 has 13 residues. Germline loops: CDR1 SGHAT, CDR2 FQNNGV. The DNA of the CDR3 is TGTGCCAGCAGCTCCACTTCATACAATGAGCAGTTCTTC. It translates to CASSSTSYNEQFF.

The rearrangement joins TRBV19 to TRBJ1-1, with no clear D. Germline values: CDR1 LNHDA, CDR2 SQIVND (reference sequence). V was clipped by 3 bases and J by 2 bases, with 7 bases between them. This CDR3 region has 13 residues. This CDR3 is CASSILYNTEAFF. The CDR3 DNA follows: TGTGCCAGTAGTATTTTGTATAACACTGAAGCTTTCTTT.

This chain joins TRBV13 and TRBJ2-7; the match to TRBD2 covers 9 bases. The CDR3 runs 15 residues. Germline values: CDR1 PRHDT, CDR2 FYEKMQ (reference sequence). Trimming at V came to 5 bases and at J to 5 bases, leaving 10 bases not matched to a gene. The CDR3 region is CASSPRPWTSDEQYF. CDR3 DNA: TGTGCCAGCAGCCCACGACCATGGACTAGCGACGAGCAGTACTTC.

The chain uses TRBV13 and TRBJ2-3; TRBD2 matches at 13 bases. The germline gives CDR1 PRHDT, CDR2 FYEKMQ (reference sequence). V gave up 5 bases and J gave up 6 bases; unmatched junction bases: 14. This CDR3 has 18 amino acids. CDR3 residues: CASSPIDRLLAGGDTQYF. CDR3 DNA sequence: TGTGCCAGCAGCCCGATAGACAGGTTACTAGCGGGAGGGGATACGCAGTATTTT.

This clone came up once. This chain connects TRBV29-1 to TRBJ2-2; D is perhaps TRBD2 (5 bases). The CDR3 is 12 amino acids. In germline, CDR1 is SQVTM, CDR2 ANQGSEA. Trimming cost V 6 bases and J 5 bases, with 10 bases left between them. As DNA, the CDR3 is TGCAGCGTCACACTAGAAACCGGGGAGCTGTTTTTT. Its protein is CSVTLETGELFF.

The chain combines TRBV7-9 with TRBJ2-3; D is ambiguous. V gave up 10 bases and J gave up 0 bases, with 14 bases separating them. Germline V gene lookup returns CDR1 SEHNR and CDR2 FQNEAQ (reference sequence). The CDR3 sequence is 14 residues long. CDR3 in amino acids: CATYGRPSTDTQYF. The CDR3 region has the DNA TGTGCCACCTACGGGCGACCAAGCACAGATACGCAGTATTTT.

The J gene is TRBJ2-7, the V gene TRBV25-1; no clear D gene. Germline CDR1 reads MGHDK; CDR2 reads SYGVNS. The CDR3 has 10 amino acids. Trimming stripped 3 bases from V and 6 bases from J, with 3 bases between. CDR3 sequence (DNA): TGTGCCAGCAGTGAGGCCGAGCAGTACTTC. Translating gives CASSEAEQYF.

The CDR3, as DNA: TGTGCCAGCAGCCAAGATCGAGGAGGGCCAAGCTCCTACGAGCAGTACTTC. Translating it yields CASSQDRGGPSSYEQYF. This chain connects TRBV14 to TRBJ2-7, with D tentatively TRBD2 (6 bases). V lost 0 bases and J 0 bases, leaving 15 bases between the germline ends. Germline values: CDR1 SGHDN, CDR2 FVKESK. The CDR3 covers 17 residues. Complete variable domain (other parts from reference TRBV14 and TRBJ2-7): EAGVTQFPSHSVIEKGQTVTLRCDPISGHDNLYWYRRVMGKEIKFLLHFVKESKQDESGMPNNRFLAERTGGTYSTLKVQPAELEDSGVYFCASSQDRGGPSSYEQYFGPGTRLTVT.

The V and J genes are TRBV11-2 and TRBJ2-3; D is unresolved. V lost 3 bases to trimming and J lost 6 bases, with 4 bases between them. This CDR3 is 11 amino acids long. From germline, CDR1 is SGHAT and CDR2 FQNNGV. The CDR3 nucleotides are TGTGCCAGCAGCTTCGTGGATACGCAGTATTTT. Protein product: CASSFVDTQYF.

Comment on this clone: Other nucleotide sequences in the sample specify the same CDR3. The chain has TRBV2 and TRBJ2-2; D is uncertain. Germline V CDR1 and CDR2: SNHLY, FYNNEI. Trimming removed 6 bases from V and 5 bases from J, with 7 bases in between. CDR3 size: 12 residues. This CDR3 reads CASRRPTGELFF. Here the CDR3 DNA reads TGTGCCAGCAGGAGGCCTACCGGGGAGCTGTTTTTT.

The chain recombines TRBV4-1 with TRBJ2-7, with 8 nucleotides matching TRBD1. J gave up 4 bases and V 2 bases, and 13 bases lay outside the gene matches. This CDR3 comprises 17 residues. Germline V lookup: CDR1 MGHRA, CDR2 YSYEKL. In DNA form, the CDR3 reads TGCGCCAGCAGCCAATCTCTATCAGGGGGCGCAAGGTACGAGCAGTACTTC. Translation gives CASSQSLSGGARYEQYF.

This clone was recorded once. J is TRBJ1-1 and V is TRBV7-9; a weak D match, TRBD1 (6 bases). CDR3 length: 14 amino acids. Trimming removed 1 base from V and 6 bases from J, with 12 bases in between. Germline CDR1 and CDR2: SEHNR and FQNEAQ (reference sequence). CDR3 protein: CASSLGGQRSEAFF. CDR3 sequence (DNA): TGTGCCAGCAGCTTAGGAGGACAGAGGTCTGAAGCTTTCTTT.

The V call is TRBV7-9, the J call TRBJ2-7, with 9 bases identical to TRBD2. The CDR3 extends over 14 amino acids. The germline CDR1 and CDR2 sequences are SEHNR and FQNEAQ (reference sequence). V trimming: 6 bases; J trimming: 4 bases; junction bases outside the gene matches: 7. CDR3 amino acids: CASRGSSGSYEQYF. The CDR3 nucleotides read TGTGCCAGCAGGGGTAGTAGCGGGAGTTACGAGCAGTACTTC.

The V gene is TRBV28, the J gene TRBJ2-1; D is undetermined. Germline CDR1 MDHEN, CDR2 SYDVKM. V was cut by 6 bases and J by 9 bases, with 12 bases left in between. The CDR3 runs to 12 residues. CDR3 coding DNA: TGTGCCAGCAGCGATGGCGGTATTGAGCAGTTCTTC. Its translation: CASSDGGIEQFF.

The chain employs TRBV7-9 and TRBJ1-5, with D tentatively TRBD1 (6 bases). V lost 1 base to trimming and J lost 6 bases, with 13 bases between them. The CDR3 is 15 amino acids. Germline values: CDR1 SEHNR, CDR2 FQNEAQ (reference sequence). CDR3 sequence reads: CASSLEGEGPQPQHF. The DNA for the CDR3 is TGTGCCAGCAGCTTAGAGGGGGAGGGTCCTCAGCCCCAGCATTTT.

This chain joins TRBV11-2 and TRBJ2-7; D is undetermined. The CDR3 is 15 amino acids. Trimming removed 4 bases at V and 0 bases at J, with 13 bases between. CDR1 and CDR2 (germline): SGHAT, FQNNGV. CDR3 DNA: TGTGCCAGCAGCTCGTCTCTAGGAAGCTCCTACGAGCAGTACTTC. Protein product: CASSSSLGSSYEQYF.

The chain is built from TRBV28 and TRBJ2-7; 8 nucleotides agree with TRBD1. The CDR3 sequence is 13 residues long. V lost 10 bases, J lost 2 bases, and 7 bases stayed unmatched. Germline V gene data show CDR1 as MDHEN and CDR2 as SYDVKM. This CDR3 is CAIRQGQTYEQYF. The CDR3 DNA follows: TGTGCCATCCGACAGGGGCAAACCTACGAGCAGTACTTC.

Only one count was recorded for this clone. The chain uses TRBV25-1 and TRBJ2-1, with 9 bases aligning to TRBD2. CDR1 and CDR2 (germline): MGHDK, SYGVNS. The CDR3 loop spans 15 amino acids. The V gene end was trimmed by 6 bases and the J gene end by 3 bases; junction bases not matched to a gene: 6. DNA of the CDR3: TGTGCCAGCAGGAGGGCTAGCGGGAACTACAATGAGCAGTTCTTC. Its translation is CASRRASGNYNEQFF.

The rearrangement joins TRBV7-9 to TRBJ1-1, with a possible D match to TRBD1 (5 bases). The CDR3 sequence is 16 residues long. Between the trimmed V and J ends, which lost 1 base and 2 bases, there was a span of 14 bases. Looked up from germline, CDR1 is SEHNR and CDR2 is FQNEAQ (reference sequence). In nucleotides, the CDR3 is TGTGCCAGCAGCTTAGGATTTGGAGGGGATAACACTGAAGCTTTCTTT. This sequence encodes CASSLGFGGDNTEAFF.

The rearrangement links TRBV28 to TRBJ1-4; no reliable D call. Germline V lookup: CDR1 MDHEN, CDR2 SYDVKM. The CDR3 has 15 amino acids. V was trimmed by 5 bases and J by 1 base, leaving 11 bases between them. The CDR3 is CASSTPGETNEKLFF. For the CDR3, the DNA is TGTGCCAGCAGTACACCAGGAGAAACTAATGAAAAACTGTTTTTT. Full variable domain (remainder filled in from reference TRBV28 and TRBJ1-4): DVKVTQSSRYLVKRTGEKVFLECVQDMDHENMFWYRQDPGLGLRLIYFSYDVKMKEKGDIPEGYSVSREKKERFSLILESASTNQTSMYLCASSTPGETNEKLFFGSGTQLSVL.

The chain couples TRBV27 to TRBJ1-5; unclear D gene. Trimming removed 3 bases at V and 0 bases at J, with 6 bases between. Germline V gene sequence: CDR1 MNHEY, CDR2 SMNVEV (reference sequence). CDR3 length: 14 amino acids. The CDR3 sequence is CASSFGNSNQPQHF. The CDR3 nucleotides read TGTGCCAGCAGTTTTGGAAATAGCAATCAGCCCCAGCATTTT.

The J gene is TRBJ2-1, the V gene TRBV29-1; D is possibly TRBD2 (5 bases). CDR1 SQVTM and CDR2 ANQGSEA come from the germline V gene. The CDR3 has 14 amino acids. Deletions cut 1 base from V and 3 bases from J, with 10 bases between. The DNA for the CDR3 is TGCAGCGTTGAAGGAGGGAAGGACTACAATGAGCAGTTCTTC. Translating gives CSVEGGKDYNEQFF.

The chain links TRBV30 to TRBJ2-6, with D possibly being TRBD1 (6 bases). Deletions cut 6 bases from V and 11 bases from J, with 17 bases between. The CDR3 runs to 13 residues. Germline CDR1 reads GTSNPN; CDR2 reads SVGIG (reference sequence). Here the CDR3 DNA reads TGTGCCTGTACAGGGTTCCCTAAGGACGTCCTGACTTTC. This gives the protein CACTGFPKDVLTF.

This chain links TRBV10-3 with TRBJ2-1; weak D call: TRBD1 (5 bases). V was trimmed by 2 bases and J by 1 base, leaving 12 bases between them. Germline CDR1 reads ENHRY; CDR2 reads SYGVKD. This CDR3 contains 16 residues. CDR3 protein: CAISERQGRSYNEQFF. The CDR3 DNA follows: TGTGCCATCAGTGAGCGGCAGGGAAGGTCCTACAATGAGCAGTTCTTC.

The CDR3 region has the DNA TGTGCCATCGATAGTCTGGACAGGCAGTTCTTC. Encoded protein: CAIDSLDRQFF. The chain carries TRBV2 and TRBJ2-1; D perhaps matches TRBD1 (6 bases). Per germline, CDR1 SNHLY and CDR2 FYNNEI. Deletions cut 10 bases from V and 12 bases from J, with 16 bases between. This CDR3 region has 11 residues.

This chain joins TRBV6-5 and TRBJ2-2; the D is unclear. V was clipped by 0 bases and J by 4 bases, with 12 bases between them. CDR3 size: 16 residues. The germline V gene encodes CDR1 MNHEY and CDR2 SVGAGI. The CDR3, as DNA: TGTGCCAGCAGTTACTCTGAGCCTTGGGGCACCGGGGAGCTGTTTTTT. This gives the protein CASSYSEPWGTGELFF.